This paragraph reports one T cell receptor (beta chain). Its antigen is currently unknown. This sample was taken from a study of shared clonotypes between healthy human individuals. Naive-designated CD8 cells lacked CD45RO, were positively enriched for CCR7, and omitted terminally differentiated effector memory CD45RA+ cells. The length of the CDR3 is 19 residues. CDR1 is SGHDT and CDR2 is YYEEEE in the germline V gene. V shed 4 bases and J 2 bases; nucleotides not matched to a gene: 17. Profiling relied on immunoSEQ multiplex PCR, and the TCRdb table lists in-frame clones only, not all of them. The sample lists more than 600,000 clones, about 91% occurring once. Regarding the study as a whole: The rarefaction results pointed to incomplete sorted-subset sequencing despite large depth.

This sequence was found in a man aged 25 to 40 in good health. The rearrangement links TRBV5-6 to TRBJ1-2, with 10 bases fitting TRBD1. Material: naive CD8+ T cells sorted from blood. The DNA for the CDR3 is TGTGCCAGCAGCCACGAGTCGGGACAGGGGTGGATTGGAAACTATGGCTACACCTTC. Amino acids: CASSHESGQGWIGNYGYTF.